The 31 T cell receptor beta chains below come from one sample, sequenced in a study of CD8+ T cells in alopecia areata (dated by TCRdb to between 2017 and 2018). Libraries came from the immunoSEQ multiplex PCR assay. To provide template for TCR sequencing, every sample had RNA extracted and reverse transcribed into cDNA. Here the immuneACCESS table is served through TCRdb, limited to in-frame sequences with V and J called. Missing clones are a known gap in these copies; in checked studies unresolved V genes cover under half, and the rest lacks a known reason. The sample contains about 88,000 clones, around 47% of them found a single time. The ten largest clones capture less than 20% of the sample. The intended sense of this specimen's time point label: around 22 weeks on oral tofacitinib. The treatment or condition label for this specimen denotes: oral pan-JAK inhibitor, 5-10 mg twice daily. The specimen was CD8+ T cells sorted from blood, collected at week 24, from a patient treated with tofacitinib. The receptors shown here come from a human donor with alopecia areata.

This chain uses TRBV13 with TRBJ2-5, with D possibly being TRBD2 (6 bases). In germline, CDR1 is PRHDT, CDR2 FYEKMQ (reference sequence). The germline V and J ends were trimmed by 0 bases and 5 bases, with 10 bases remaining between them. The CDR3 runs to 14 residues. In DNA, the CDR3 is TGTGCCAGCAGCTTAGGAGGGGCGGGGGAGACCCAGTACTTC. Amino acids: CASSLGGAGETQYF.

CDR3 bases: TGTGCCAGCAGTTTAAACACAGGGTTCACCTACGAGCAGTACTTC. Its protein product is CASSLNTGFTYEQYF. The chain carries TRBV28 and TRBJ2-7; a weak D match, TRBD1 (6 bases). The germline V and J ends were trimmed by 2 bases and 2 bases, with 13 bases remaining between them. Germline V gives CDR1 MDHEN, CDR2 SYDVKM. The CDR3 consists of 15 residues.

This clone was recorded a few times. The chain is built from TRBV7-2 and TRBJ2-2; 10 bases align to TRBD1. V shed 1 base and J 3 bases; nucleotides not matched to a gene: 11. The length of the CDR3 is 19 residues. CDR1 SGHTA and CDR2 FQGNSA come from the germline V gene. The CDR3 protein is CASSLGVGWDRGYTGELFF. The CDR3 coding sequence is TGTGCCAGCAGCTTAGGTGTTGGGTGGGACAGGGGATACACCGGGGAGCTGTTTTTT.

This clone showed up just a few times. The CDR3 DNA is TGCAGCGCATGGCGGGGTGAGGTTGGAGAGACCCAGTACTTC. Its protein product is CSAWRGEVGETQYF. The rearrangement joins TRBV29-1 to TRBJ2-5, with TRBD2 as a possible D gene (6 bases). V lost 7 bases and J lost 4, with 19 bases in between. From germline, CDR1 is SQVTM and CDR2 ANQGSEA. The CDR3 spans 14 residues.

The rearrangement links TRBV13 to TRBJ2-1; 14 nucleotides agree with TRBD2. CDR1 and CDR2 from the germline V gene are PRHDT and FYEKMQ (reference sequence). This CDR3 comprises 15 residues. V dropped 5 bases and J dropped 8; count of bases not matched to a gene: 5. CDR3 sequence: CASSPKGLAGDEQFF. CDR3 DNA: TGTGCCAGCAGCCCCAAGGGACTAGCGGGAGATGAGCAGTTCTTC.

The J gene is TRBJ1-5, the V gene TRBV5-6, with 8 bases identical to TRBD1. The V gene end was trimmed by 3 bases and the J gene end by 3 bases; junction bases not matched to a gene: 5. In germline, CDR1 is SGHDT, CDR2 YYEEEE. CDR3 length equals 15 residues. CDR3 loop: CASSWGTGYNQPQHF. The CDR3 DNA reads as TGTGCCAGCAGCTGGGGGACAGGCTACAATCAGCCCCAGCATTTT.

The rearrangement uses TRBV27 and TRBJ2-1; D gene ambiguous. CDR3 size: 15 residues. Germline V gene lookup returns CDR1 MNHEY and CDR2 SMNVEV (reference sequence). Trimming left V 2 bases short and J 0 bases short, with 8 bases between. CDR3 in DNA: TGTGCCAGCAGTTTAGACACGAGCTCCTACAATGAGCAGTTCTTC. Translating it yields CASSLDTSSYNEQFF.

The V gene is TRBV29-1, the J gene TRBJ2-1; 8 positions match TRBD2. This CDR3 spans 14 amino acids. Trimming cost V 4 bases and J 4 bases; bases outside gene matches: 6. Germline assignment: CDR1 SQVTM and CDR2 ANQGSEA. CDR3 nucleotide sequence: TGCAGCGTTGGGGTTAGCGGGGAATACAATGAGCAGTTCTTC. It specifies CSVGVSGEYNEQFF.

V is TRBV28 and J is TRBJ2-3; 8 bases align to TRBD1. J gave up 2 bases and V 7 bases, and 8 bases lay outside the gene matches. The CDR3 contains 15 residues. CDR1 is MDHEN and CDR2 is SYDVKM in the germline V gene. CDR3 coding DNA: TGTGCCAGCAACTCCAGGACAGGGAACACAGATACGCAGTATTTT. Translation: CASNSRTGNTDTQYF.

The chain is built from TRBV15 and TRBJ1-2, with no clear D. Germline values: CDR1 LNHNV, CDR2 YYDKDF (reference sequence). V gave up 5 bases and J gave up 3 bases, with 16 bases separating them. The CDR3 sequence is 15 residues long. The CDR3 sequence is CATSQERSVHYGYTF. As DNA, the CDR3 is TGTGCCACCAGCCAAGAACGGTCGGTTCACTATGGCTACACCTTC.

The CDR3 here is CASSVRDIAYEQYF. CDR3 bases: TGTGCCAGCAGCGTTCGGGACATTGCCTACGAGCAGTACTTC. The chain combines TRBV9 with TRBJ2-7; possible D gene TRBD1, 6 bases. Between the trimmed V and J ends, which lost 2 bases and 2 bases, there was a span of 11 bases. The germline V gene has CDR1 SGDLS and CDR2 YYNGEE. The CDR3 runs 14 residues.

DNA for the CDR3: TGTGCCAGTAGTATTCCTCTGACTGGGGCCAACGTCCTGACTTTC. It codes for CASSIPLTGANVLTF. The chain employs TRBV19 and TRBJ2-6; D uncertain. CDR1 LNHDA and CDR2 SQIVND come from the germline V gene (reference sequence). The V end was cut by 3 bases, the J end by 2 bases, with 8 bases between. This CDR3 has 15 amino acids.

The rearrangement uses TRBV29-1 and TRBJ2-7; TRBD2 might be the D (6 bases). The CDR3 covers 11 residues. V was cut by 8 bases and J by 4 bases, with 12 bases left in between. CDR1 SQVTM and CDR2 ANQGSEA come from the germline V gene. The CDR3 sequence is CSYARGYEQYF. CDR3 bases: TGCAGCTATGCCCGGGGGTACGAGCAGTACTTC.

The genes are TRBV29-1 and TRBJ2-5; 8 nucleotides match TRBD2. The J call is doubtful: the DNA matches TRBJ2-7 better. This CDR3 contains 13 residues. Germline-derived CDR1 and CDR2 are SQVTM and ANQGSEA. The CDR3 here is CSAGGAGMYEQYF. CDR3 DNA sequence: TGCAGCGCCGGGGGGGCAGGGATGTACGAGCAGTACTTC.

The gene calls are TRBV5-6 and TRBJ2-7; D not certain. CDR1 and CDR2 from the germline V gene are SGHDT and YYEEEE. This CDR3 spans 13 amino acids. V was cut by 1 base and J by 0 bases, with 5 bases left in between. Here the CDR3 DNA reads TGTGCCAGCAGCTTGACGGGCTCCTACGAGCAGTACTTC. Amino acid sequence: CASSLTGSYEQYF.

The rearrangement joins TRBV13 to TRBJ2-7; 9 positions match TRBD1. V shed 4 bases, J shed 2 bases, and the junction held 6 bases outside the gene matches. This CDR3 has 15 amino acids. The V gene's germline CDR1 is PRHDT and CDR2 FYEKMQ (reference sequence). CDR3 in amino acids: CASSSRDRGAYEQYF. The CDR3 DNA follows: TGTGCCAGCAGCTCGAGAGACAGGGGGGCCTACGAGCAGTACTTC.

The rearrangement uses TRBV7-2 and TRBJ2-5; D might be TRBD2 (6 bases). V was shortened by 5 bases and J by 2 bases, with 12 bases between the two germline ends. The CDR3 consists of 14 residues. The germline CDR1 and CDR2 sequences are SGHTA and FQGNSA. Here the CDR3 reads CASSPPGDQETQYF. CDR3 in DNA: TGTGCCAGCAGCCCGCCGGGGGATCAAGAGACCCAGTACTTC.

On this clone: Other DNA sequences in this specimen translate into the identical CDR3. This chain connects TRBV29-1 to TRBJ1-2, with D perhaps TRBD1 (5 bases). Looked up from germline, CDR1 is SQVTM and CDR2 is ANQGSEA. The CDR3 contains 10 residues. Trimming removed 7 bases at V and 5 bases at J, with 8 bases between. The CDR3: CSADSYGYTF. The CDR3 DNA sequence: TGCAGCGCCGACAGTTATGGCTACACCTTC.

This clone has just one count. The J gene is TRBJ1-5, the V gene TRBV28; D is possibly TRBD1 (5 bases). V gave up 3 bases and J gave up 5 bases, with 11 bases separating them. Germline-derived CDR1 and CDR2 are MDHEN and SYDVKM. The CDR3 has 14 amino acids. In DNA, the CDR3 is TGTGCCAGCAGTTTGGTCATGGGGGATCAGCCCCAGCATTTT. As protein: CASSLVMGDQPQHF.

The sample holds a few counts of this clone. This rearrangement joins TRBV4-1 to TRBJ2-7; D ambiguous. V gave up 1 base and J gave up 2 bases, with 9 bases separating them. CDR1 MGHRA and CDR2 YSYEKL come from the germline V gene. The length of the CDR3 is 14 residues. CDR3 amino acids: CASSQVGQAYEQYF. CDR3 in DNA: TGCGCCAGCAGCCAAGTCGGTCAGGCCTACGAGCAGTACTTC.

This chain connects TRBV7-2 to TRBJ2-1; D may be TRBD2 (6 bases). The CDR3 contains 14 residues. Trimming took 1 base from V and 4 from J, leaving 8 bases between them. Germline V gives CDR1 SGHTA, CDR2 FQGNSA. The CDR3: CASSLGGGYNEQFF. The CDR3 DNA reads TGTGCCAGCAGCTTAGGTGGGGGGTACAATGAGCAGTTCTTC.

This clone was counted between two and nine times. J is TRBJ2-1 and V is TRBV14, with 8 bases aligning to TRBD2. This CDR3 is built from 17 residues. Per the germline V gene, CDR1 is SGHDN and CDR2 is FVKESK. Trimming took 0 bases from V and 4 from J; bases not matched to a gene: 8. CDR3 DNA: TGTGCCAGCAGCCAAGATCGACTAGCGAGGGATTACAATGAGCAGTTCTTC. Encoded protein: CASSQDRLARDYNEQFF. The variable domain in full, completed from reference TRBV14 and TRBJ2-1, reads EAGVTQFPSHSVIEKGQTVTLRCDPISGHDNLYWYRRVMGKEIKFLLHFVKESKQDESGMPNNRFLAERTGGTYSTLKVQPAELEDSGVYFCASSQDRLARDYNEQFFGPGTRLTVL.

The chain uses TRBV7-6 and TRBJ2-7; no definite D call. Deletions cut 1 base from V and 2 bases from J, with 9 bases between. The CDR3 sequence is 14 residues long. CDR1 is SGHVS and CDR2 is FNYEAQ in the germline V gene. The CDR3 nucleotides are TGTGCCAGCAGCTTAGAAACCGAAACCTACGAGCAGTACTTC. It encodes CASSLETETYEQYF.

J is TRBJ1-5 and V is TRBV6-4, with D possibly matching TRBD1 (5 bases). Germline V gives CDR1 MRHNA, CDR2 SNTAGT. The V and J ends lost 3 bases and 4 bases respectively, with 16 bases between them. The CDR3 is made up of 16 amino acids. CDR3 loop: CASSEGTSVSNQPQHF. In DNA form, the CDR3 reads TGTGCCAGCAGTGAGGGGACCTCGGTGTCTAATCAGCCCCAGCATTTT.

V is TRBV2 and J is TRBJ2-1; TRBD1 agrees at 7 bases. Per germline, CDR1 SNHLY and CDR2 FYNNEI. J gave up 5 bases and V 0 bases, and 13 bases lay outside the gene matches. The length of the CDR3 is 18 residues. The CDR3, as DNA: TGTGCCAGCAGTGAAGCGCGAGGGGGCCGACTAACAGACAATGAGCAGTTCTTC. Residues: CASSEARGGRLTDNEQFF.

The CDR3 sequence is CASSVSGNEQFF. The CDR3 region has the DNA TGTGCCAGCAGCGTCTCGGGGAATGAGCAGTTCTTC. The chain joins TRBV9 to TRBJ2-1; perhaps TRBD2 as D (5 bases). The CDR3 totals 12 residues. Germline V gene sequence: CDR1 SGDLS, CDR2 YYNGEE. The germline V and J ends were trimmed by 2 bases and 7 bases, with 7 bases remaining between them.

The V gene is TRBV11-1, the J gene TRBJ2-5; the D gene is possibly TRBD1 (5 bases). Germline CDR1 and CDR2: SGHAT and FQDESV (reference sequence). Trimming pared 5 bases from V and 7 bases from J, leaving 26 bases between. This CDR3 has 17 amino acids. CDR3 protein: CASSRTSLRGSSGTQYF. The DNA of the CDR3 is TGTGCCAGCAGCCGGACATCTCTGCGTGGGTCCAGTGGGACCCAGTACTTC.

This clone was seen a few times. This chain connects TRBV4-1 to TRBJ2-2; D is uncertain. This CDR3 comprises 16 residues. Per germline, CDR1 MGHRA and CDR2 YSYEKL. The V gene lost 4 bases and the J gene lost 0 bases, with 12 bases spanning the gap. CDR3 coding DNA: TGCGCCAGCAGCCCCCAGCCGGTCTCGAACACCGGGGAGCTGTTTTTT. Amino acid sequence: CASSPQPVSNTGELFF.

The rearrangement links TRBV27 to TRBJ2-5; D not certain. Trimming shortened V by 4 bases and J by 5 bases, and 11 bases separated the two germline ends. The germline CDR1 and CDR2 sequences are MNHEY and SMNVEV (reference sequence). The CDR3 contains 13 residues. CDR3 sequence (DNA): TGTGCCAGCAGTTGGAGTTCGGTGGAGACCCAGTACTTC. This gives the protein CASSWSSVETQYF.

This clone was counted only a few times. The V gene is TRBV5-1, the J gene TRBJ1-1; no firm D call. The germline V and J ends were trimmed by 0 bases and 1 base, with 4 bases remaining between them. The germline V gene encodes CDR1 SGHRS and CDR2 YFSETQ. The CDR3 covers 13 residues. The CDR3 loop is CASSLGPNTEAFF. CDR3 coding DNA: TGCGCCAGCAGCTTGGGGCCGAACACTGAAGCTTTCTTT.

The CDR3 region has the DNA TGTGCCAGCAGTGAGAAGCCGGGACTAGCGGGAGAGAAGACCCAGTACTTC. Protein: CASSEKPGLAGEKTQYF. The chain uses TRBV27 and TRBJ2-5, with TRBD2 identical over 14 bases. V lost 5 bases and J lost 6; bases outside the gene matches: 11. CDR1 is MNHEY, CDR2 SMNVEV, per germline (reference sequence). The CDR3 loop spans 17 amino acids.